This T cell receptor beta chain was observed in a study of cytomegalovirus exposure and HLA in healthy donors. The study ran its PCR with 60 Vbeta and 13 Jbeta primers. Repertoires were generated with immunoSEQ multiplex PCR, while TCRdb's copy carries only in-frame clones and drops some. The sample is made up of 150,000 to 200,000 clones, and the top ten hold over 1% of it. The CDR3 contains 14 residues. Germline V lookup: CDR1 MGHRA, CDR2 YSYEKL. The trim removed 4 bases at V and 5 bases at J, leaving 4 bases unmatched. This chain uses TRBV4-1 with TRBJ1-4, with 7 bases lining up with TRBD1. The receptor was derived from a woman aged 55-75 years in good health and CMV-seronegative. The specimen sequenced was PBMCs. The CDR3 sequence: CASSRGQPNEKLFF. DNA for the CDR3: TGCGCCAGCAGCCGGGGACAGCCGAATGAAAAACTGTTTTTT.